A selection of T cell receptor beta chains follows, all from one sample in a study of graft-versus-host responses after intestinal transplantation. TCRdb's table, derived via immunoSEQ multiplex PCR, lists solely in-frame clones and lacks some. The sample includes around 30,000 clones, just under 95% of them seen just once. Here the sequenced sample was PBMCs, taken approximately 69 days after intestinal transplant. The receptors originated from a human patient who received an intestinal transplant, so some T cells may come from the graft donor. The CDR3 runs from the conserved cysteine through the conserved F or W. Each record gives: V gene, D gene, J gene, CDR3 protein. D genes are given only for firm matches.

>TRBV28|.|TRBJ1-6
CASSPVRVGSPLHF
>TRBV4-2|.|TRBJ1-2
CASSRYRGTNYGYTF
>TRBV11-3|.|TRBJ2-7
CASSFAGAEQYF
>TRBV2|.|TRBJ1-1
CASSGGPYTEAFF
>TRBV28|.|TRBJ2-1
CASSLRRLGGRRGQNEQFF
>TRBV6-6|.|TRBJ1-1
CASSYWGPRETEAFF
>TRBV9|TRBD1|TRBJ1-6
CASNPTGAGSPLHF
>TRBV5-4|.|TRBJ2-1
CASSEVGVEQFF
>TRBV6-6|TRBD2|TRBJ2-3
CASSSGGADTQYF
>TRBV6-5|TRBD1|TRBJ2-7
CASSQGGVEQYF
>TRBV9|.|TRBJ2-1
CASSADSFSYNEQFF
>TRBV4-1|.|TRBJ1-1
CASSQEKANTEAFF
>TRBV6-5|.|TRBJ1-1
CASRDPGRNTEAFF
>TRBV5-6|.|TRBJ1-1
CASSLVGPVLNTEAFF
>TRBV7-8|.|TRBJ2-1
CASSPDRRLYNEQFF
>TRBV9|.|TRBJ2-7
CASSVGSGSEQYF
>TRBV11-3|TRBD2|TRBJ2-1
CASSPLAGGYEQFF
>TRBV7-2|TRBD2|TRBJ2-7
CASSLIPGEGLYEQYF
>TRBV27|.|TRBJ2-6
CASSSGVLGANVLTF
>TRBV21-1|.|TRBJ2-7
CASIEDRGPYPGLAGSLYEQYF
>TRBV18|.|TRBJ1-5
CASSPVSNQPQHF
>TRBV5-5|.|TRBJ1-5
CASSLRNLESNQPQHF
>TRBV6-1|.|TRBJ2-7
CASMHERGSYEQYF
>TRBV6-5|.|TRBJ1-5
CASRFGRLSNQPQHF
>TRBV5-1|.|TRBJ1-3
CASSLPVLTSGNTIYF
>TRBV5-8|.|TRBJ1-5
CASSSQPYNQHF
>TRBV19|.|TRBJ2-7
CASSIGGNYEQYF
>TRBV7-8|.|TRBJ1-1
CASSVGVDGTEAFF
>TRBV15|TRBD1|TRBJ2-7
CATSPERDRGEQYF
>TRBV7-9|TRBD1|TRBJ1-1
CASSFPTGTGGMNTEAFF
>TRBV13|TRBD2|TRBJ2-1
CASSRDYHEQFF
>TRBV5-1|.|TRBJ2-3
CASSTRPPPDTQYF
>TRBV5-1|TRBD1|TRBJ1-2
CASSKDRNYGYTF
>TRBV6-1|TRBD2|TRBJ2-1
CASSVHSGILNEQFF
>TRBV7-2|.|TRBJ1-2
CASSLRGTVIYGYTF
>TRBV27|TRBD2|TRBJ2-1
CASSYLRTSVGSGSYNEQFF
>TRBV4-2|.|TRBJ2-2
CASSQSEGNTGELFF
>TRBV28|TRBD1|TRBJ2-5
CASSPLLGGRETQYF
>TRBV7-8|.|TRBJ2-7
CASSLAGWYEQYF
>TRBV7-2|.|TRBJ2-3
CASSLVGGVTDTQYF
>TRBV7-9|TRBD1|TRBJ2-2
CASTWGQGVTGELFF
>TRBV7-9|TRBD1|TRBJ1-2
CASSLATTLTGGLYGYTF